This T cell receptor (beta chain) was obtained from a study of blood T cell repertoires in COVID-19. TCRdb's copy holds only in-frame clones and misses some; the assay was immunoSEQ multiplex PCR. The data contain some 210,000 clones, around 82% of them seen just once; the ten biggest clones take up roughly 12%. The sequenced sample consisted of peripheral blood. The clonotype originates from a woman aged 40 to 55 with acute or convalescent COVID-19.

The CDR3 coding sequence is TGTGCCAGCAGTTACACCAGGGGGGCCTCCATTGAGCAGTTCTTC. Translated: CASSYTRGASIEQFF. V and J are TRBV6-5 and TRBJ2-1, with D perhaps matching TRBD1 (7 bases). Germline CDR1 and CDR2: MNHEY and SVGAGI. V was pared by 2 bases and J by 9 bases, with 17 bases between. This CDR3 is 15 amino acids long.